The 30 T cell receptor beta chains given below trace back to one sample, sequenced in a study of human T cells and chemical hapten exposure. Regarding time point: patch test 1, 2 weeks after DPC sensitization. The treatment was: therapeutic diphenylcyclopropenone sensitization with weekly scalp DPC. TCRdb re-analysed the RACE reads in MiXCR, keeping a single row per CDR3 protein. The table has around 120,000 distinct CDR3 sequences, about 10% seen once. Material: whole blood, obtained in connection with sensitization to the hapten diphenylcyclopropenone (DPC). The receptor source for this set is a woman in her forties with alopecia areata. Some clones in this sample may be carry-over from other donors' samples.

This clonotype was picked up a small number of times. At one boundary the junction diverges from the germline segment, which might be a read error. This chain joins TRBV18 and TRBJ1-1; the match to TRBD1 covers 9 bases. The CDR3 contains 15 residues. Germline V gene data show CDR1 as KGHSH and CDR2 as LQKENI. Here the CDR3 DNA reads TGTGCCAGCTCACTAGCCGGGACAGGGAACACTGAAGTTTTCTTT. This sequence encodes CASSLAGTGNTEVFF.

There are a few counts of this clonotype. The chain is built from TRBV20-1 and TRBJ1-1; D ambiguous. The V end was cut by 1 base, the J end by 0 bases, with 6 bases between. Germline assignment: CDR1 DFQATT and CDR2 SNEGSKA (reference sequence). The CDR3 contains 13 residues. The CDR3 loop reads CSARGSLNTEAFF. CDR3 coding DNA: TGCAGTGCTAGAGGCTCCCTGAACACTGAAGCTTTCTTT.

This clonotype turned up a few times. The chain uses TRBV7-2 and TRBJ2-3; D might be TRBD2 (5 bases). CDR1 is SGHTA and CDR2 is FQGNSA in the germline V gene. The V and J ends lost 5 bases and 0 bases respectively, with 18 bases between them. This CDR3 spans 17 amino acids. CDR3 sequence: CASSPGRGGSSTDTQYF. The CDR3 DNA follows: TGTGCCAGCAGCCCCGGCCGAGGCGGGTCTAGCACAGATACGCAGTATTTT.

The chain is built from TRBV29-1 and TRBJ2-3; D is possibly TRBD1 (6 bases). The CDR3 has 16 residues. Germline V gives CDR1 SQVTM, CDR2 ANQGSEA. Trimming left V 0 bases short and J 1 base short, with 14 bases between. The CDR3 reads CSVEDNGRGGTDTQYF. The CDR3 DNA sequence: TGCAGCGTTGAAGATAATGGCAGGGGAGGCACAGATACGCAGTATTTT.

This clonotype occurred a few times. This chain uses TRBV7-2 with TRBJ1-5; 7 bases are shared with TRBD1. Losses at the gene ends were 5 bases for V and 6 bases for J; bases not matched to a gene: 7. CDR3 length: 14 amino acids. Germline lookup yields CDR1 SGHTA and CDR2 FQGNSA. CDR3 residues: CASSQLDRAQPQHF. For the CDR3, the DNA is TGTGCCAGCAGCCAACTCGACAGGGCTCAGCCCCAGCATTTT.

This clonotype was counted at least ten times. The chain recombines TRBV5-4 with TRBJ2-1; TRBD2 is a possible D gene (5 bases). The germline V gene has CDR1 SGHNT and CDR2 YYREEE (reference sequence). This CDR3 is 12 amino acids long. The CDR3 here is CGTNRGINEQFF. In DNA, the CDR3 is TGTGGCACGAACCGGGGTATCAATGAGCAGTTCTTC.

Notes on this clonotype: A junction boundary mismatches the germline segment, possibly from a read error. The gene calls are TRBV11-3 and TRBJ2-2, with D maybe TRBD2 (7 bases). The CDR3 contains 15 residues. From germline, CDR1 is SGHNT and CDR2 YENEEA. CDR3: CASSLGGPKTGELFF. CDR3 DNA sequence: TGTGCCAGCAGCTTGGGGGGGCCGAAGACCGGGGAGCTGTTTTTT.

This clonotype was observed many times. The chain carries TRBV27 and TRBJ1-1; unclear D gene. V was pared by 0 bases and J by 3 bases, with 14 bases between. This CDR3 comprises 16 residues. Germline CDR1 and CDR2: MNHEY and SMNVEV (reference sequence). CDR3 amino acids: CASSLSAGLGYTEAFF. CDR3 DNA: TGTGCCAGCAGTTTATCGGCCGGCCTGGGGTACACTGAAGCTTTCTTT.

The sample holds a few counts of this clonotype. The chain combines TRBV29-1 with TRBJ1-4; possibly TRBD1 for D (5 bases). CDR1 SQVTM and CDR2 ANQGSEA come from the germline V gene. The length of the CDR3 is 13 residues. V was clipped by 4 bases and J by 5 bases, with 11 bases between them. DNA for the CDR3: TGCAGCGTTGCTGGGGGGGGGAATGAAAAACTGTTTTTT. Translating gives CSVAGGGNEKLFF.

This rearrangement joins TRBV5-1 to TRBJ2-5; D call uncertain. The germline V and J ends were trimmed by 4 bases and 4 bases, with 14 bases remaining between them. CDR1 and CDR2 (germline): SGHRS, YFSETQ. The CDR3 runs 14 residues. As DNA, the CDR3 is TGCGCCAGCAGCCCAGACGAAAATGGAGAGACCCAGTACTTC. Translating gives CASSPDENGETQYF.

This clonotype was counted between two and nine times. The chain recombines TRBV11-2 with TRBJ2-5, with D tentatively TRBD2 (6 bases). V was pared by 5 bases and J by 6 bases, with 16 bases between. The CDR3 extends over 14 amino acids. The germline V gene has CDR1 SGHAT and CDR2 FQNNGV. The CDR3 protein is CASSPSAWGKTQYF. CDR3 sequence (DNA): TGTGCCAGCAGCCCTAGCGCGTGGGGAAAGACCCAGTACTTC.

The V gene is TRBV7-2, the J gene TRBJ2-7; 9 bases are shared with TRBD2. J lost 1 base, V lost 7 bases, and 5 bases had no gene match. The germline CDR1 and CDR2 sequences are SGHTA and FQGNSA. The CDR3 covers 14 residues. CDR3 bases: TGTGCCAGCACCAGGACTAGCGATTCCTACGAGCAGTACTTC. Translated, it gives CASTRTSDSYEQYF. Full variable domain (remainder filled in from reference TRBV7-2 and TRBJ2-7): GAGVSQSPSNKVTEKGKDVELRCDPISGHTALYWYRQSLGQGLEFLIYFQGNSAPDKSGLPSDRFSAERTGGSVSTLTIQRTQQEDSAVYLCASTRTSDSYEQYFGPGTRLTVT.

This clonotype was picked up many times. V usage is TRBV19 and J usage is TRBJ2-2, with 9 bases identical to TRBD1. CDR1 is LNHDA and CDR2 is SQIVND in the germline V gene (reference sequence). J gave up 6 bases and V 7 bases, and 18 bases lay outside the gene matches. The CDR3 totals 18 residues. This CDR3 reads CASIAPLQGAVGAGELFF. The CDR3 nucleotides read TGTGCCAGTATTGCCCCATTACAGGGGGCCGTCGGTGCCGGGGAGCTGTTTTTT.

This clonotype was seen repeatedly, ten times or more. The chain carries TRBV14 and TRBJ1-6, with a possible D match to TRBD1 (6 bases). Per germline, CDR1 SGHDN and CDR2 FVKESK. V was clipped by 1 base and J by 10 bases, with 11 bases between them. The CDR3 has 14 residues. CDR3: CASSQARGGSPLHF. The CDR3 DNA sequence: TGTGCCAGCAGCCAAGCCAGGGGCGGATCACCCCTCCACTTT.

In this sample, this clonotype turned up a few times. The chain couples TRBV11-2 to TRBJ1-1, with D perhaps TRBD1 (5 bases). From germline, CDR1 is SGHAT and CDR2 FQNNGV. The ends were cut back, 0 bases at V and 3 bases at J, with 8 bases in the middle. The CDR3 spans 14 residues. The chain's CDR3 is CASSLDGGDTEAFF. For the CDR3, the DNA is TGTGCCAGCAGCTTAGATGGAGGGGACACTGAAGCTTTCTTT.

This sequence joins TRBV7-2 and TRBJ2-5; TRBD2 is a possible D gene (7 bases). Germline CDR1 SGHTA, CDR2 FQGNSA. V shed 1 base and J shed 6 bases, with 18 bases lying between them. The CDR3 is 16 amino acids. The CDR3 spells CASSLGGAREVKTQYF. The CDR3 DNA reads TGTGCCAGCAGCTTAGGGGGGGCACGGGAGGTGAAGACCCAGTACTTC.

V and J are TRBV27 and TRBJ2-7; TRBD1 aligns across 8 bases. The CDR3 length is 15 residues. Looked up from germline, CDR1 is MNHEY and CDR2 is SMNVEV (reference sequence). V lost 3 bases and J lost 4; bases outside the gene matches: 8. For the CDR3, the DNA is TGTGCCAGCAGTTTCCTAGGGACAGGATTATACGAGCAGTACTTC. It is translated as CASSFLGTGLYEQYF.

With regard to this clonotype: A much larger clone differs by one base, so this may be a read error. V gene TRBV13 combines with J gene TRBJ2-7; 9 bases map to TRBD1. The V segment lost 7 bases and the J segment 1 base; nucleotides outside the gene matches: 8. The CDR3 has 15 residues. Per germline, CDR1 PRHDT and CDR2 FYEKMQ (reference sequence). The CDR3 is CASNLLTGGSYEQYF. The CDR3 region has the DNA TGTGCCAGCAACTTGCTGACAGGGGGATCCTACGAGCAGTACTTC.

This clonotype was detected only a few times. This chain connects TRBV5-1 to TRBJ2-3, with no clear D. This CDR3 contains 12 residues. Germline-derived CDR1 and CDR2 are SGHRS and YFSETQ. Trimming removed 5 bases from V and 2 bases from J, with 6 bases in between. This CDR3 is CASRVDTDTQYF. Here the CDR3 DNA reads TGCGCCAGCAGAGTCGACACAGATACGCAGTATTTT.

This clonotype was counted at least ten times. The chain links TRBV29-1 to TRBJ1-5; D gene unclear. Trimming removed 3 bases from V and 5 bases from J, with 11 bases in between. The CDR3 is 13 residues long. CDR1 and CDR2 (germline): SQVTM, ANQGSEA. The DNA of the CDR3 is TGCAGCGTTGACTTGGGGTATGATCAGCCCCAGCATTTT. Translation gives CSVDLGYDQPQHF. The full variable domain, in which reference TRBV29-1 and TRBJ1-5 provide the parts outside the CDR3, is SAVISQKPSRDICQRGTSLTIQCQVDSQVTMMFWYRQQPGQSLTLIATANQGSEATYESGFVIDKFPISRPNLTFSTLTVSNMSPEDSSIYLCSVDLGYDQPQHFGDGTRLSIL.

V usage is TRBV4-1 and J usage is TRBJ2-2; 7 positions match TRBD1. CDR3 length: 17 amino acids. Germline assignment: CDR1 MGHRA and CDR2 YSYEKL. The trim removed 2 bases at V and 2 bases at J, leaving 8 bases unmatched. DNA for the CDR3: TGCGCCAGCAGCCAAAGGCTGGGGACAGCAAACACCGGGGAGCTGTTTTTT. Its protein product is CASSQRLGTANTGELFF.

This clonotype was detected many times. The chain joins TRBV4-3 to TRBJ1-6; D might be TRBD1 (6 bases). This CDR3 comprises 16 residues. The V and J ends lost 0 bases and 6 bases respectively, with 12 bases between them. CDR1 is LGHNA, CDR2 YSLEER, per germline. CDR3 region: CASSQDSGQTNSPLHF. CDR3 sequence (DNA): TGCGCCAGCAGCCAAGATTCAGGACAGACTAATTCACCCCTCCACTTT.

This clonotype was detected many times. CDR3 sequence (DNA): TGCGCCAGCAGCCAAATAGAAGGACAGGGTGTGTACAATGAGCAGTTCTTC. This sequence encodes CASSQIEGQGVYNEQFF. The chain recombines TRBV4-1 with TRBJ2-1; 8 nucleotides align to TRBD1. The CDR3 runs to 17 residues. V lost 2 bases, J lost 4 bases, and 10 bases stayed unmatched. Germline CDR1 reads MGHRA; CDR2 reads YSYEKL.

This clonotype was counted a few times. The V call is TRBV28, the J call TRBJ2-7; D may be TRBD1 (5 bases). Germline assignment: CDR1 MDHEN and CDR2 SYDVKM. The CDR3 sequence is 13 residues long. Trimming left V 10 bases short and J 3 bases short, with 16 bases between. The CDR3 sequence is CATQGVTRYEQYF. CDR3 DNA: TGTGCCACTCAGGGCGTTACGCGCTACGAGCAGTACTTC.

V usage is TRBV4-2 and J usage is TRBJ1-6; D perhaps matches TRBD1 (6 bases). Germline-derived CDR1 and CDR2 are LGHNA and YNFKEQ. This CDR3 is 16 amino acids long. V lost 4 bases to trimming and J lost 6 bases, with 16 bases between them. In nucleotides, the CDR3 is TGTGCCAGCAGCCCTGGACGGACAGAGAGTAATTCACCCCTCCACTTT. Its translation: CASSPGRTESNSPLHF.

The V gene is TRBV30, the J gene TRBJ2-7; TRBD1 is a possible D gene (7 bases). V shed 4 bases and J shed 6 bases, with 19 bases lying between them. Germline CDR1 GTSNPN, CDR2 SVGIG (reference sequence). This CDR3 spans 14 amino acids. For the CDR3, the DNA is TGTGCCTGGACCTCCGGCGGAGGGGGCGCCGAGCAGTACTTC. It codes for CAWTSGGGGAEQYF.

This rearrangement joins TRBV27 to TRBJ2-2, with TRBD2 as a possible D gene (5 bases). The CDR3 totals 16 residues. Trimming left V 4 bases short and J 0 bases short, with 12 bases between. Germline CDR1 and CDR2: MNHEY and SMNVEV (reference sequence). The CDR3: CASSSRGRTNTGELFF. CDR3 DNA: TGTGCCAGCAGTTCACGGGGAAGGACGAACACCGGGGAGCTGTTTTTT.

This clonotype was observed a few times. The chain uses TRBV11-2 and TRBJ2-1, with TRBD2 identical over 10 bases. The CDR3 totals 13 residues. Trimming cost V 8 bases and J 7 bases; bases outside gene matches: 5. Germline lookup yields CDR1 SGHAT and CDR2 FQNNGV. For the CDR3, the DNA is TGTGCCAGCGCCCTAGCGGGAGTGAATGAGCAGTTCTTC. It specifies CASALAGVNEQFF.

This clonotype has more than one count but fewer than ten. The V and J genes are TRBV12-3 or TRBV12-4 and TRBJ1-5; 9 bases line up with TRBD1. The CDR3 is 14 amino acids. V gave up 5 bases and J gave up 9 bases; unmatched junction bases: 8. CDR3 in amino acids: CASSPTGGAGPQHF. In DNA form, the CDR3 reads TGTGCCAGCAGTCCAACAGGGGGCGCGGGGCCCCAGCATTTT.

This clonotype was seen more than once but under ten times. The V and J genes are TRBV7-2 and TRBJ1-5, with D possibly being TRBD1 (6 bases). V lost 1 base and J lost 2, with 12 bases in between. Per germline, CDR1 SGHTA and CDR2 FQGNSA. This CDR3 has 16 amino acids. The CDR3 DNA is TGTGCCAGCAGCTTAGGTGGGGGGGCGCGCAATCAGCCCCAGCATTTT. Protein sequence: CASSLGGGARNQPQHF.